The sequence of this T cell receptor (beta chain) was determined in a study of shared clonotypes between healthy human individuals. This clone has more than one count but fewer than ten. TCRdb keeps only in-frame clones here, not all; method: immunoSEQ multiplex PCR. The sample lists nearly 1,000,000 clones, 60% to 85% occurring once. CDR3 length: 15 residues. Germline V lookup: CDR1 SGHRS, CDR2 YFSETQ. The germline V and J ends were trimmed by 5 bases and 0 bases, with 14 bases remaining between them. The genes are TRBV5-1 and TRBJ1-1, with D unclear. The clonotype comes from a man aged 18 to 29 in good health. The sequenced sample consisted of memory CD4+ T cells sorted from blood. Noted subset: CD45RA-negative fraction. In DNA form, the CDR3 reads TGCGCCAGCAGTACGAGGACGGGATTGAACACTGAAGCTTTCTTT. Translated, it gives CASSTRTGLNTEAFF.